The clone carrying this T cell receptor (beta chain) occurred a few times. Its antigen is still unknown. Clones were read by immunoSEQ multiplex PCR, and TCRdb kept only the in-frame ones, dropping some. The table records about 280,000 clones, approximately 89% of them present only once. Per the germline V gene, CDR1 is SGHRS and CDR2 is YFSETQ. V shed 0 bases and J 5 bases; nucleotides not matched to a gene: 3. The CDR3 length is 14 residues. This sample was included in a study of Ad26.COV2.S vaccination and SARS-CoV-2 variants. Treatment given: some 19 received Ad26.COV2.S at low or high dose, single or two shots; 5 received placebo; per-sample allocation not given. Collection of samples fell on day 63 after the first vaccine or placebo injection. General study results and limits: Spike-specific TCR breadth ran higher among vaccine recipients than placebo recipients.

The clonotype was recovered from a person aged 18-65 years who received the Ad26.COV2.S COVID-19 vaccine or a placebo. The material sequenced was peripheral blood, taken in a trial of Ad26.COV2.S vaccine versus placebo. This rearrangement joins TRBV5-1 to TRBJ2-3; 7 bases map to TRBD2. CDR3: CASSLGAGLDTQYF. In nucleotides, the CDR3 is TGCGCCAGCAGCTTGGGAGCGGGGCTAGATACGCAGTATTTT.